Here is one TCR beta chain with its context. Germline loops: CDR1 LGHNT, CDR2 FRNRAP. This CDR3 region has 15 residues. Between the trimmed V and J ends, which lost 7 bases and 1 base, there was a span of 17 bases. The authors' processing: Nucleated cell number was recorded as an estimate derived from reference gene primer amplification. Profiling relied on immunoSEQ multiplex PCR, and the TCRdb table lists in-frame clones only, not all of them. For V, J and clone size, that table is used; D and trimming come from the DNA. Counted here are approximately 140,000 clones, 80% to 90% occurring once; the ten biggest clones make up 3.5% to 5.5%. This record comes from a study of blood T cell repertoires in COVID-19. Study context: Samples taken during acute and convalescent COVID-19 were collected in the United States, Italy and Spain.

The specimen sequenced was peripheral blood. This clonotype was sampled from a woman aged 40 to 49 with acute or convalescent COVID-19. The chain joins TRBV12-5 to TRBJ2-7; D may be TRBD2 (6 bases). CDR3 in amino acids: CASAPTGVISYEQYF. The CDR3 DNA reads as TGTGCTAGTGCCCCGACGGGGGTAATATCCTACGAGCAGTACTTC. The full variable domain, in which reference TRBV12-5 and TRBJ2-7 provide the parts outside the CDR3, is DARVTQTPRHKVTEMGQEVTMRCQPILGHNTVFWYRQTMMQGLELLAYFRNRAPLDDSGMPKDRFSAEMPDATLATLKIQPSEPRDSAVYFCASAPTGVISYEQYFGPGTRLTVT.